These 12 T cell receptor beta chains were all obtained from the same sample, sequenced in a study of blood T cell repertoires in COVID-19. Using immunoSEQ multiplex PCR, the repertoire was profiled, and TCRdb retains in-frame clones only, with some absent. Among about 300,000 clones listed, 90% were seen once. The sample was PBMCs or T cells enriched from blood (not recorded which). The receptor set was obtained from a woman between 18 and 29 years old with acute COVID-19.

This chain connects TRBV5-4 to TRBJ1-6, with no clear D. Trimming cost V 4 bases and J 10 bases, with 21 bases left between them. CDR3 length: 16 amino acids. Germline values: CDR1 SGHNT, CDR2 YYREEE (reference sequence). The CDR3 DNA reads as TGTGCCAGCAGCCAGGAGGTTCTTTGGGGTAGATCACCCCTCCACTTT. This codes for CASSQEVLWGRSPLHF.

This chain links TRBV7-3 with TRBJ2-1, with a weak D call TRBD2 (6 bases). CDR1 and CDR2 (germline): SGHTA, FQGTGA. The CDR3 totals 14 residues. Trimming pared 6 bases from V and 11 bases from J, leaving 20 bases between. CDR3 bases: TGTGCCAGCAGGGCGCCCGGGGGAAACACGAAGCAGTTCTTC. Protein sequence: CASRAPGGNTKQFF. Drawing the rest from reference TRBV7-3 and TRBJ2-1, the complete variable domain is GAGVSQTPSNKVTEKGKYVELRCDPISGHTALYWYRQSLGQGPEFLIYFQGTGAADDSGLPNDRFFAVRPEGSVSTLKIQRTERGDSAVYLCASRAPGGNTKQFFGPGTRLTVL.

This chain joins TRBV7-4 and TRBJ2-2; D remains unclear. Trimming took off 1 base at V and 1 base at J, with 7 bases between the two ends. Germline V CDR1 and CDR2: SGHVT, SQSDAQ. This CDR3 contains 15 residues. The CDR3 region has the DNA TGTGCCAGCAGCTTAGGGCAAAAGAACACCGGGGAGCTGTTTTTT. Translating gives CASSLGQKNTGELFF.

This sequence joins TRBV5-1 and TRBJ2-1; maybe TRBD2 (6 bases). The V gene lost 2 bases and the J gene lost 9 bases, with 21 bases spanning the gap. In germline, CDR1 is SGHRS, CDR2 YFSETQ. This CDR3 has 16 residues. CDR3 protein: CASSLSGLAYLPEQFF. In nucleotides, the CDR3 is TGCGCCAGCAGCTTAAGCGGTCTAGCGTATCTTCCTGAGCAGTTCTTC.

This chain connects TRBV6-5 to TRBJ1-1, with D possibly matching TRBD1 (5 bases). Trimming took off 0 bases at V and 5 bases at J, with 16 bases between the two ends. CDR1 is MNHEY, CDR2 SVGAGI, per germline. This CDR3 is 16 amino acids long. DNA for the CDR3: TGTGCCAGCAGTTACTCAACGCAGGGCAGTGGGACTGAAGCTTTCTTT. Translated, it gives CASSYSTQGSGTEAFF.

This clone came up once. The chain carries TRBV5-1 and TRBJ2-7; D not resolved. Deletions cut 4 bases from V and 0 bases from J, with 11 bases between. Germline CDR1 and CDR2: SGHRS and YFSETQ. This CDR3 is 14 amino acids long. In nucleotides, the CDR3 is TGCGCCAGCAGCCTGTCACCGGGCTCCTACGAGCAGTACTTC. This encodes CASSLSPGSYEQYF. The whole variable domain, remainder taken from reference TRBV5-1 and TRBJ2-7, is KAGVTQTPRYLIKTRGQQVTLSCSPISGHRSVSWYQQTPGQGLQFLFEYFSETQRNKGNFPGRFSGRQFSNSRSEMNVSTLELGDSALYLCASSLSPGSYEQYFGPGTRLTVT.

This clone turned up a few times. The chain has TRBV7-9 and TRBJ2-5; 11 nucleotides align to TRBD2. After removal of 0 bases from V and 5 bases from J, the junction contained 8 bases not matched to a gene. There are 17 residues in the CDR3. Per the germline V gene, CDR1 is SEHNR and CDR2 is FQNEAQ (reference sequence). The CDR3 is CASSLAYLRTSGETQYF. Here the CDR3 DNA reads TGTGCCAGCAGCTTAGCTTATCTAAGGACTAGCGGGGAGACCCAGTACTTC.

The chain combines TRBV6-4 with TRBJ2-1, with 10 nucleotides matching TRBD2. This CDR3 has 15 residues. Germline V CDR1 and CDR2: MRHNA, SNTAGT. J was trimmed by 8 bases and V by 6 bases; bases with no gene match: 10. In DNA, the CDR3 is TGTGCCAGCAGCCCCCCTAGCGGGAGCTATCATGAGCAGTTCTTC. Translation gives CASSPPSGSYHEQFF.

The chain joins TRBV9 to TRBJ2-1; D is uncertain. V lost 3 bases and J 7 bases, leaving 11 bases between the germline ends. Germline V gives CDR1 SGDLS, CDR2 YYNGEE. The CDR3 loop spans 13 amino acids. CDR3 sequence: CASSAPLRNEQFF. The CDR3 region has the DNA TGTGCCAGCAGCGCCCCCTTGAGAAATGAGCAGTTCTTC.

The chain employs TRBV3-1 (or the pseudogene TRBV3-2) and TRBJ2-2; 11 bases are shared with TRBD2. With 4 bases clipped from V and 6 bases from J, the junction kept 4 bases outside the gene matches. In germline, CDR1 is LGHDT, CDR2 YNNKEL (reference sequence). The CDR3 contains 15 residues. The CDR3 bases are TGTGCCAGCAGCCGACTAGCGGGACATGCCGGGGAGCTGTTTTTT. Protein sequence: CASSRLAGHAGELFF.

In regard to this clone: Other DNA sequences in the same sample also yield this CDR3. This chain uses TRBV9 with TRBJ2-7; maybe TRBD2 (5 bases). The CDR3 has 14 amino acids. Germline CDR1 and CDR2: SGDLS and YYNGEE. V lost 0 bases and J 0 bases, leaving 7 bases between the germline ends. The CDR3 reads CASSVGGDSYEQYF. The CDR3 nucleotides read TGTGCCAGCAGCGTAGGGGGAGACTCCTACGAGCAGTACTTC.

J is TRBJ1-2 and V is TRBV15, with TRBD1 identical over 11 bases. This CDR3 spans 16 amino acids. Germline trimming cut 7 bases from V and 3 bases from J; bases unmatched to any gene: 10. The germline CDR1 and CDR2 sequences are LNHNV and YYDKDF (reference sequence). As DNA, the CDR3 is TGTGCCACCACTTTGGACAGGGGGCGTGGGGACTATGGCTACACCTTC. It is translated as CATTLDRGRGDYGYTF.